A single sample is the source of the 10 T cell receptor beta chains below, sequenced in a study of shared clonotypes between healthy human individuals. Only in-frame clones appear in the TCRdb table, and some are missing; sequencing was by immunoSEQ multiplex PCR. Altogether more than 900,000 clones are present, around 78% being singletons, with the ten largest covering 0.55% to 0.7%. The specimen was memory CD4+ T cells from PBMCs. As for subset: CD45RA-negative fraction. The source is a man younger than 35 in good health. Some clones in this sample may be carry-over from other donors' samples.

This clone was recorded a few times. The chain recombines TRBV10-1 with TRBJ1-1, with 7 bases aligning to TRBD1. The trim removed 7 bases at V and 3 bases at J, leaving 8 bases unmatched. This CDR3 region has 14 residues. Germline V lookup: CDR1 WNHNN, CDR2 SYGVQD (reference sequence). The CDR3 reads CASTRTGPHTEAFF. The CDR3 coding sequence is TGCGCCAGCACTAGGACAGGACCGCACACTGAAGCTTTCTTT.

Points on this clone: The sample carries other DNA sequences with the same CDR3. The chain recombines TRBV5-1 with TRBJ2-7; D is possibly TRBD1 (6 bases). Deletions cut 0 bases from V and 4 bases from J, with 11 bases between. The CDR3 contains 14 residues. The germline V gene has CDR1 SGHRS and CDR2 YFSETQ. The CDR3 protein is CASSLAQGGYEQYF. Here the CDR3 DNA reads TGCGCCAGCAGCTTGGCACAGGGTGGTTACGAGCAGTACTTC.

The sample holds a few counts of this clone. The chain uses TRBV7-9 and TRBJ2-1; TRBD2 is a possible D gene (6 bases). Per the germline V gene, CDR1 is SEHNR and CDR2 is FQNEAQ (reference sequence). V lost 1 base, J lost 2 bases, and 12 bases lay in between. The CDR3 sequence is 16 residues long. CDR3 DNA: TGTGCCAGCAGCTTAGGGTCGGCGGGAACCTACAATGAGCAGTTCTTC. Its protein is CASSLGSAGTYNEQFF.

The chain links TRBV4-1 to TRBJ2-5; either TRBD1 or TRBD2 may fit D (5 bases each). The J call may not be correct, given that the DNA end is closer to TRBJ2-7. CDR3 length: 17 residues. CDR1 and CDR2 (germline): MGHRA, YSYEKL. The CDR3 DNA is TGCGCCAGCAGCCAAGGCCCCCGACGGGGCTATAACGACGAGCAGTACTTC. Its translation: CASSQGPRRGYNDEQYF.

V usage is TRBV19 and J usage is TRBJ2-1; 9 bases are shared with TRBD2. In germline, CDR1 is LNHDA, CDR2 SQIVND (reference sequence). This CDR3 spans 14 amino acids. J lost 8 bases, V lost 4 bases, and 6 bases had no gene match. Written as DNA, the CDR3 is TGTGCCAGTAGTAACAGCGGGAGGCTCTATGAGCAGTTCTTC. Translating gives CASSNSGRLYEQFF. Combining the CDR3 with reference TRBV19 and TRBJ2-1 gives the whole variable domain DGGITQSPKYLFRKEGQNVTLSCEQNLNHDAMYWYRQDPGQGLRLIYYSQIVNDFQKGDIAEGYSVSREKKESFPLTVTSAQKNPTAFYLCASSNSGRLYEQFFGPGTRLTVL.

This clone was seen a few times. One end of the junction does not line up with germline, which may come from a read error. The chain joins TRBV7-9 to TRBJ1-3; maybe TRBD1 (6 bases). Germline CDR1 is SEHNR and CDR2 is FQNEAQ (reference sequence). The CDR3 is 15 amino acids. This chain's CDR3 is CASSLPRTAGDTIYF. The CDR3 DNA follows: TGTGCCAGCAGCTTACCAAGGACAGCTGGAGACACCATATATTTT.

This chain joins TRBV28 and TRBJ1-3, with 7 nucleotides matching TRBD1. Germline V lookup: CDR1 MDHEN, CDR2 SYDVKM. CDR3 length: 17 residues. V shed 7 bases, J shed 4 bases, and the junction held 16 bases outside the gene matches. The CDR3 is CASTPIGKGAEGNTIYF. The CDR3 coding sequence is TGTGCCAGCACCCCAATTGGGAAGGGGGCGGAAGGAAACACCATATATTTT.

The J gene is TRBJ2-7, the V gene TRBV4-3; TRBD2 aligns across 7 bases. The CDR3 totals 16 residues. The germline V gene encodes CDR1 LGHNA and CDR2 YSLEER. J was trimmed by 2 bases and V by 0 bases; bases with no gene match: 7. CDR3 DNA sequence: TGCGCCAGCAGCCAAGATTATGGGACTACCGCCTACGAGCAGTACTTC. Residues: CASSQDYGTTAYEQYF.

The rearrangement uses TRBV15 and TRBJ1-2; possibly TRBD1 for D (5 bases). Per the germline V gene, CDR1 is LNHNV and CDR2 is YYDKDF (reference sequence). V was cut by 0 bases and J by 5 bases, with 10 bases left in between. The CDR3 is 14 amino acids. The CDR3 loop reads CATSREGEGYGYTF. The DNA of the CDR3 is TGTGCCACCAGCAGAGAAGGGGAGGGGTATGGCTACACCTTC.

This chain uses TRBV5-4 with TRBJ2-3, with D maybe TRBD2 (6 bases). CDR1 and CDR2 (germline): SGHNT, YYREEE (reference sequence). The CDR3 loop spans 14 amino acids. V lost 3 bases, J lost 5 bases, and 13 bases lay in between. This CDR3 reads CASSSEGRGDTQYF. The CDR3 DNA is TGTGCCAGCAGCTCGGAGGGCCGAGGAGATACGCAGTATTTT.